This TCR beta chain was observed in a study of Graves' ophthalmopathy and Graves' hyperthyroidism. For repertoire sequencing, the TCR beta CDR3 regions were amplified from RNA transcripts. An opening RT-PCR round employed HTBI primers and preceded a second-round multiplex PCR. Via MiXCR, TCRdb re-called the multiplex PCR reads, giving one row per CDR3 protein. The repertoire includes about half a million distinct CDR3 sequences, under 15% of them detected once, and 9.8% sits in the top ten. Study outcomes and limitations: Most expanded clonotypes in thyroid above 0.001 frequency also showed up in blood.

About this clonotype itself: The antigen remains undetermined.

This CDR3 has 16 amino acids. V lost 2 bases, J lost 4 bases, and 8 bases stayed unmatched. The TCR was taken from a woman aged 25-40 years with Graves' ophthalmopathy. The sample was blood. The J gene is TRBJ2-7, the V gene TRBV12-3 or TRBV12-4, with 10 bases identical to TRBD1. The CDR3 protein is CASSLSPGTGVYEQYF. The CDR3 bases are TGTGCCAGCAGTTTAAGCCCCGGGACAGGGGTGTACGAGCAGTACTTC.